This TCR beta chain is drawn from a study of T cell responses to AZD1222 COVID-19 vaccine. TCRdb's copy holds only in-frame clones and misses some; the assay was immunoSEQ multiplex PCR. This sample yields tens of thousands of clones, of which about 88% are seen a single time; 6.9% belongs to the top ten. Details on this clone: Antigen: not known.

General study results and limits: Nearly half of spike-specific TCRs reportedly target variant regions that are unmutated in the B.1.351 and B.1.1.7 variants. Across the whole spike, CD4 TCRs peaked at regions 160-218 and 743-854. Clonal diversity may have been underestimated, and the donors were mostly white British, with more females than males.

Germline-derived CDR1 and CDR2 are SGHVS and FQNEAQ. This CDR3 has 14 amino acids. Trimming cost V 1 base and J 2 bases, with 9 bases left between them. The sequencing used peripheral blood, collected 28 days after the second AZD1222 dose. The source is an adult who received the AZD1222 COVID-19 vaccine. The J gene is TRBJ2-7, the V gene TRBV7-8; D is possibly TRBD2 (5 bases). The CDR3 bases are TGTGCCAGCAGCTTAGGGAGGACCACCTACGAGCAGTACTTC. Protein: CASSLGRTTYEQYF.